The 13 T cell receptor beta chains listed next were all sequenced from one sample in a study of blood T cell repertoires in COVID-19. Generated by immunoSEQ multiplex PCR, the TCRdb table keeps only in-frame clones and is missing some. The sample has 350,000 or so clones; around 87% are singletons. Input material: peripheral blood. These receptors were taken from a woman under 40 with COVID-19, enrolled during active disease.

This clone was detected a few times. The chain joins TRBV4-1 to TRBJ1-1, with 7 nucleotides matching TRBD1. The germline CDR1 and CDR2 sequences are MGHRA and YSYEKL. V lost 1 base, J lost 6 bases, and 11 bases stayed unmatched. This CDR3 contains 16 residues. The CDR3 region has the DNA TGCGCCAGCAGCCAAGTCCAGGCCGGGCAGGGGGCTGAAGCTTTCTTT. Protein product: CASSQVQAGQGAEAFF.

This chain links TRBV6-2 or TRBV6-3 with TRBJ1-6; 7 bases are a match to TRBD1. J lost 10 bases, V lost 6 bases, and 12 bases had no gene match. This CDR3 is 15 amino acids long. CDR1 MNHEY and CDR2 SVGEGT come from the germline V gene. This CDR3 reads CASSSDRLLWSPLHF. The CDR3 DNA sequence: TGTGCCAGCAGCTCGGACAGGTTGCTGTGGTCACCCCTCCACTTT.

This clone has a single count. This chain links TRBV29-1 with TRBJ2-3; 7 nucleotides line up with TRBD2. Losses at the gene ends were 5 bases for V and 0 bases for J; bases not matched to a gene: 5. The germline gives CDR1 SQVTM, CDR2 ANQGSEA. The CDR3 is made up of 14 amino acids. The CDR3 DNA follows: TGCAGCGTTATGACGGGGGGTAGCACAGATACGCAGTATTTT. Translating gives CSVMTGGSTDTQYF.

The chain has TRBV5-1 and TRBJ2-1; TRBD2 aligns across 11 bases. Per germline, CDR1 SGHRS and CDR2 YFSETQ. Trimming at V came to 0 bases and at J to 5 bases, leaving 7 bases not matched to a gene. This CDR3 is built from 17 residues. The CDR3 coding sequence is TGCGCCAGCAGCTTGGGGCCGGGACTAGCGGATGACAATGAGCAGTTCTTC. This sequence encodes CASSLGPGLADDNEQFF.

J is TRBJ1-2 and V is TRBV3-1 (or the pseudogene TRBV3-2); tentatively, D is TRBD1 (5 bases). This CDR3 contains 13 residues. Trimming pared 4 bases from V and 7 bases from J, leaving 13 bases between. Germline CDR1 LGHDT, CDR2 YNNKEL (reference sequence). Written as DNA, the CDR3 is TGTGCCAGCAGCCGGGGGGGGAGTCCTGGCTACACCTTC. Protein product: CASSRGGSPGYTF.

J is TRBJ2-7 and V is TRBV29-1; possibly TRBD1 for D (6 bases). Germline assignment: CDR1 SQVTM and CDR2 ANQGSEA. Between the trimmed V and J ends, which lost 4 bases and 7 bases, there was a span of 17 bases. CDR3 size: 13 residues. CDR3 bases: TGCAGCGTTGCCCAAGGGACAACAGGGGAGCAGTACTTC. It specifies CSVAQGTTGEQYF.

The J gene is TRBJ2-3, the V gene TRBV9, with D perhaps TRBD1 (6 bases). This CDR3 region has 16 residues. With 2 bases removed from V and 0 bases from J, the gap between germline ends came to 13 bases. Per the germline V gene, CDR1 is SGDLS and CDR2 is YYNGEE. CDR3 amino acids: CASSVRHRASTDTQYF. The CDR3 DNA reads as TGTGCCAGCAGCGTGAGACACAGGGCTAGCACAGATACGCAGTATTTT.

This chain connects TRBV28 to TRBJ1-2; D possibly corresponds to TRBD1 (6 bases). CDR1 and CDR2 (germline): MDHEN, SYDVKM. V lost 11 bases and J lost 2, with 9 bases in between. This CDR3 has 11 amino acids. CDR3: CAATGNYGYTF. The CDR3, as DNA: TGTGCCGCGACAGGAAACTATGGCTACACCTTC.

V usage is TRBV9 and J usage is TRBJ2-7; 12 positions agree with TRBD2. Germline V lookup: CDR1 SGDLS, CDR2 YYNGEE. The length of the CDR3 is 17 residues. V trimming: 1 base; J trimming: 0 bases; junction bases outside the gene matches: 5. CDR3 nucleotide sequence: TGTGCCAGCAGCGTACGTCTAGCGGGAGGGACCTCCTACGAGCAGTACTTC. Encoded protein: CASSVRLAGGTSYEQYF.

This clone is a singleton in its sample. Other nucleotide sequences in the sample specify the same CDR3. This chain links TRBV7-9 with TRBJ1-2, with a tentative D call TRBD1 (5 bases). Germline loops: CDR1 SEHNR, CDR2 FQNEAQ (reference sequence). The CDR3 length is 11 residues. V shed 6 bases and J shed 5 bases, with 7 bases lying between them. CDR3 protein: CASSTGYGYTF. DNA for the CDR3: TGTGCCAGCAGTACAGGATATGGCTACACCTTC.

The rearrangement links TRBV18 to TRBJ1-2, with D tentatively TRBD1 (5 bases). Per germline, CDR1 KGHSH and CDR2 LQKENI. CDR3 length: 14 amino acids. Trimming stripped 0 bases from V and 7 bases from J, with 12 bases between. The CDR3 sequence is CASSPPGGAGGYTF. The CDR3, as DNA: TGTGCCAGCTCACCACCGGGAGGGGCAGGTGGCTACACCTTC.

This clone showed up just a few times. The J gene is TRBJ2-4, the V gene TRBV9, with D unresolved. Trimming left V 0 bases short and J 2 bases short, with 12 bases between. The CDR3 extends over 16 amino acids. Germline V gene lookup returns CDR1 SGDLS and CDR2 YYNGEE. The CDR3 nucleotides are TGTGCCAGCAGCGTAGCTCCAGGTCACCCCAAAAACATTCAGTACTTC. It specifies CASSVAPGHPKNIQYF.

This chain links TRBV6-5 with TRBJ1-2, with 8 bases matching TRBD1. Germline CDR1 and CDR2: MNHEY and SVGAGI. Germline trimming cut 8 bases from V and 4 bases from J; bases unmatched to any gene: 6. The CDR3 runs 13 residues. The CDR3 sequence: CASSPDRGYGYTF. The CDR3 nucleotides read TGTGCCAGCTCCCCAGACAGGGGCTATGGCTACACCTTC.